A selection of T cell receptor beta chains follows, all from one sample in a study of OX40 agonist ivuxolimab in advanced cancers. The table came from immunoSEQ multiplex PCR; TCRdb's copy has only in-frame clones and leaves some out. The sample records approximately 45,000 clones, approximately 86% being singletons. Sequenced material: CD4+ or CD8+ T cells sorted from blood, taken in a trial of the OX40 agonist ivuxolimab. These receptors were collected from an adult with an advanced solid tumor such as melanoma, head and neck, liver or kidney cancer. The CDR3 runs from the conserved cysteine through the conserved F or W. The order of the fields is D gene, J gene, clone size, V gene, CDR3 protein, CDR3 DNA. The D gene is left open where the match is weak. Clone size, where shown, is once, few, many, or a class for clones that have expanded.

.	TRBJ2-7	.	TRBV28	CASSTGSPYEQYF	TGTGCCAGCAGTACAGGGTCCCCCTACGAGCAGTACTTC
.	TRBJ1-1	hyperexpanded	TRBV7-9	CASSPEKAFF	TGTGCCAGCAGCCCTGAAAAAGCTTTCTTT
TRBD2	TRBJ2-7	.	TRBV7-2	CASSLGSGSAHEQYF	TGTGCCAGCAGCTTGGGTAGCGGGAGCGCCCACGAGCAGTACTTC
.	TRBJ2-5	once	TRBV5-1	CASSLAGSAAETQYF	TGCGCCAGCAGCTTGGCGGGGAGCGCGGCGGAGACCCAGTACTTC
.	TRBJ1-1	.	TRBV11-2	CASSLVRRGGNTEAFF	TGTGCCAGCAGCTTAGTACGTCGGGGGGGGAACACTGAAGCTTTCTTT
.	TRBJ2-5	.	TRBV6-6	CASSYYKKPRRETQYF	TGTGCCAGCAGTTACTATAAGAAGCCGCGTAGGGAGACCCAGTACTTC
TRBD1	TRBJ2-5	once	TRBV7-9	CASSWTGLVETQYF	TGTGCCAGCAGCTGGACAGGGCTTGTGGAGACCCAGTACTTC
.	TRBJ2-5	.	TRBV27	CASSPLGSQETQYF	TGTGCCAGCAGTCCGCTAGGGTCCCAAGAGACCCAGTACTTC
.	TRBJ1-2	.	TRBV25-1	CASSEPRSRGYGYTF	TGTGCCAGCAGTGAACCCAGATCCCGAGGATATGGCTACACCTTC
.	TRBJ1-2	.	TRBV19	CASSIVAYGGANYGYTF	TGTGCCAGTAGTATAGTCGCCTATGGCGGAGCGAACTATGGCTACACCTTC
.	TRBJ2-1	.	TRBV9	CASSVVALGGAYNEQFF	TGTGCCAGCAGCGTAGTGGCCTTAGGGGGAGCATACAATGAGCAGTTCTTC
.	TRBJ2-2	few	TRBV19	CASSARSLITGELFF	TGTGCCAGTAGTGCCCGATCATTAATCACCGGGGAGCTGTTTTTT
.	TRBJ2-7	.	TRBV11-2	CASSPPGLPPGEQYF	TGTGCCAGCAGCCCCCCGGGACTTCCCCCAGGCGAGCAGTACTTC
TRBD2	TRBJ2-1	many	TRBV7-3	CASSGTMNNEQFF	TGTGCCAGCAGCGGGACTATGAACAATGAGCAGTTCTTC
TRBD2	TRBJ2-1	.	TRBV9	CASSQSSGRGQFF	TGTGCCAGCAGCCAATCTAGCGGGAGGGGGCAGTTCTTC
TRBD2	TRBJ2-5	.	TRBV4-1	CASSLLSRLAGGRQETQYF	TGCGCCAGCAGCCTCTTATCGAGACTAGCGGGGGGGCGTCAAGAGACCCAGTACTTC
.	TRBJ2-7	.	TRBV29-1	CSVHQSGEQYF	TGCAGCGTTCATCAGTCGGGGGAGCAGTACTTC
.	TRBJ2-1	.	TRBV11-2	CASSLLLESPSNNEQFF	TGTGCCAGCAGCTTGCTACTAGAATCACCCTCCAACAATGAGCAGTTCTTC
TRBD1	TRBJ1-5	.	TRBV4-1	CASSQGPGQYQPQHF	TGCGCCAGCAGCCAAGGACCGGGACAGTATCAGCCCCAGCATTTT
.	TRBJ1-1	.	TRBV19	CASSTLEAPRNTEAFF	TGTGCCAGTAGTACCCTTGAGGCCCCGCGGAACACTGAAGCTTTCTTT
TRBD1	TRBJ1-3	.	TRBV9	CASSVVGGGLSDGNTIYF	TGTGCCAGCAGCGTGGTGGGAGGGGGCTTAAGCGATGGAAACACCATATATTTT
.	TRBJ2-3	.	TRBV6-1	CASSTVGGEDTQYF	TGTGCCAGCAGTACGGTCGGGGGCGAAGATACGCAGTATTTT
.	TRBJ1-1	.	TRBV19	CASKYGTEAFF	TGTGCCAGTAAGTATGGCACTGAAGCTTTCTTT
TRBD1	TRBJ2-1	.	TRBV19	CASQGDRDYGPRAYNEQFF	TGTGCCAGCCAAGGGGACAGGGATTATGGCCCGAGGGCCTACAATGAGCAGTTCTTC
.	TRBJ2-1	few	TRBV14	CASSQYDREGNEQFF	TGTGCCAGCAGCCAATACGACAGGGAGGGCAATGAGCAGTTCTTC
.	TRBJ2-1	.	TRBV5-1	CASSLLLPPYTNEQFF	TGCGCCAGCAGCTTGCTTTTGCCGCCCTATACAAATGAGCAGTTCTTC
.	TRBJ1-5	few	TRBV19	CASSITLQINQPQHF	TGTGCCAGTAGTATAACGTTACAGATCAATCAGCCCCAGCATTTT
TRBD2	TRBJ2-2	.	TRBV19	CASSPSYSGANTGELFF	TGTGCCAGTAGTCCCTCATATAGCGGGGCGAACACCGGGGAGCTGTTTTTT
.	TRBJ1-2	.	TRBV4-1	CASSQDWETVYGYTF	TGCGCCAGCAGCCAAGATTGGGAGACAGTCTATGGCTACACCTTC
.	TRBJ2-1	once	TRBV4-3	CASSQDVSPYYRNEQFF	TGCGCCAGCAGCCAAGATGTTTCTCCTTACTACAGGAATGAGCAGTTCTTC
TRBD1	TRBJ1-2	.	TRBV7-9	CASSSGTGDGYTF	TGTGCCAGCAGTTCCGGGACAGGAGATGGCTACACCTTC
.	TRBJ2-2	.	TRBV5-4	CASSLPSGHTGELFF	TGTGCCAGCAGCTTGCCTTCGGGACATACCGGGGAGCTGTTTTTT
TRBD1	TRBJ2-7	once	TRBV6-6	CASSYSGTGGPYEQYF	TGTGCCAGCAGTTACTCCGGGACAGGGGGCCCCTACGAGCAGTACTTC
.	TRBJ1-1	.	TRBV7-9	CASSSGTYLEAFF	TGTGCCAGCAGCTCAGGGACTTACCTTGAAGCTTTCTTT
TRBD1	TRBJ2-3	.	TRBV16	CASSQSGTVSLDTQYF	TGTGCCAGCAGCCAATCGGGGACAGTCTCCCTTGATACGCAGTATTTT
.	TRBJ2-7	.	TRBV7-9	CASSPELGGPGEQYF	TGTGCCAGCAGCCCCGAGTTGGGGGGGCCGGGCGAGCAGTACTTC
TRBD2	TRBJ2-3	.	TRBV5-4	CASTSAGVGADTQYF	TGTGCCAGCACCTCAGCGGGGGTAGGGGCAGATACGCAGTATTTT
TRBD1	TRBJ1-5	.	TRBV6-1	CASSLTGNLNQPQHF	TGTGCCAGCAGTTTGACAGGGAATCTTAATCAGCCCCAGCATTTT
TRBD1	TRBJ1-2	.	TRBV29-1	CSVEGAEDIGNYGYTF	TGCAGCGTGGAGGGGGCGGAAGATATTGGTAACTATGGCTACACCTTC
.	TRBJ2-1	once	TRBV4-1	CASSQPWGANEQFF	TGCGCCAGCAGCCAGCCTTGGGGGGCCAATGAGCAGTTCTTC
TRBD1	TRBJ1-1	.	TRBV6-1	CASSVAQGPLDEAFF	TGTGCCAGCAGTGTCGCACAGGGGCCCCTCGACGAAGCTTTCTTT
.	TRBJ1-5	once	TRBV7-2	CASSLGRNQPQHF	TGTGCCAGCAGCTTAGGACGAAATCAGCCCCAGCATTTT